The 14 T cell receptor beta chains below were found in one sample sequenced in a study of preoperative IRX-2 immunotherapy in early breast cancer. The table came from immunoSEQ multiplex PCR; TCRdb's copy has only in-frame clones and leaves some out. Of approximately 26,000 clones detected, around 79% appear once; the ten largest clones hold less than 8%. Treatment defined: preoperative locoregional IRX-2 cytokine immunotherapy. The input for sequencing was lymph node tissue, taken after IRX-2 immunotherapy. Receptors originate from a human donor with breast cancer.

The chain joins TRBV6-7 to TRBJ2-7, with a weak D call TRBD1 (5 bases). TRBV6-7 is an ORF, and what it does is uncertain. V lost 7 bases and J lost 3, with 10 bases in between. This CDR3 spans 12 amino acids. CDR3: CASTPQGYEQYF. The CDR3 DNA sequence: TGTGCCAGCACCCCCCAGGGCTACGAGCAGTACTTC.

The chain joins TRBV15 to TRBJ2-3; 8 bases line up with TRBD2. The CDR3 contains 14 residues. Germline loops: CDR1 LNHNV, CDR2 YYDKDF (reference sequence). V lost 2 bases, J lost 6 bases, and 4 bases stayed unmatched. The CDR3 coding sequence is TGTGCCACCAGCAGAACGGGAGGGGTGGATACGCAGTATTTT. Amino acids: CATSRTGGVDTQYF. The full variable domain, with the rest looked up from reference TRBV15 and TRBJ2-3, is DAMVIQNPRYQVTQFGKPVTLSCSQTLNHNVMYWYQQKSSQAPKLLFHYYDKDFNNEADTPDNFQSRRPNTSFCFLDIRSPGLGDTAMYLCATSRTGGVDTQYFGPGTRLTVL.

The gene calls are TRBV29-1 and TRBJ1-1; no firm D call. CDR1 is SQVTM and CDR2 is ANQGSEA in the germline V gene. The CDR3 covers 12 residues. Between the trimmed V and J ends, which lost 5 bases and 1 base, there was a span of 8 bases. In DNA, the CDR3 is TGCAGCGTTTCGATGGCGAACACTGAAGCTTTCTTT. The encoded protein is CSVSMANTEAFF.

This sequence joins TRBV11-3 and TRBJ1-5; the D gene is possibly TRBD1 (5 bases). The V end lost 5 bases, the J end lost 0 bases, and 14 bases lay between the germline ends. Germline loops: CDR1 SGHNT, CDR2 YENEEA. There are 16 residues in the CDR3. The CDR3 sequence: CASSRTGANSNQPQHF. In nucleotides, the CDR3 is TGTGCCAGCAGCAGAACCGGGGCAAATAGCAATCAGCCCCAGCATTTT.

The gene calls are TRBV11-3 and TRBJ2-4, with no clear D. Between the trimmed V and J ends, which lost 7 bases and 0 bases, there was a span of 16 bases. Per the germline V gene, CDR1 is SGHNT and CDR2 is YENEEA. The CDR3 spans 16 residues. As DNA, the CDR3 is TGTGCCAGCATCATGGCAGCGTCCCTAGCCAAAAACATTCAGTACTTC. The encoded protein is CASIMAASLAKNIQYF.

This chain joins TRBV1 and TRBJ1-1; the DNA was not compared with TRBD1, the D call given in the table. TRBV1 is a pseudogene locus. The CDR3 runs 15 residues. The CDR3 DNA follows: TGCGCCAGCAGCCAGCGTGGGACACCGGGCACTGAAGCTTTCTTT. Protein product: CASSQRGTPGTEAFF.

The J gene is TRBJ2-5, the V gene TRBV7-6, with D unresolved. The ends were cut back, 2 bases at V and 3 bases at J, with 10 bases in the middle. CDR3 length equals 14 residues. CDR1 is SGHVS, CDR2 FNYEAQ, per germline. The CDR3 loop reads CASSLLDPKETQYF. The DNA of the CDR3 is TGTGCCAGCAGCTTATTAGACCCAAAAGAGACCCAGTACTTC. The full variable domain, with the rest looked up from reference TRBV7-6 and TRBJ2-5, is GAGVSQSPRYKVTKRGQDVALRCDPISGHVSLYWYRQALGQGPEFLTYFNYEAQQDKSGLPNDRFSAERPEGSISTLTIQRTEQRDSAMYRCASSLLDPKETQYFGPGTRLLVL.

Here the CDR3 reads CASSQVAGQGIGYEQYF. CDR3 in DNA: TGCGCCAGCAGCCAAGTGGCGGGACAGGGGATCGGTTACGAGCAGTACTTC. This chain connects TRBV1 to TRBJ2-7; the tabulated D call, TRBD1, remains unverified against the DNA. TRBV1 represents a pseudogene. The CDR3 is made up of 17 amino acids.

This clone was counted a single time. The DNA of the CDR3 is TGTGCCACCAGCAGAGCTGACAGAAACTATGGCTACACCTTC. This codes for CATSRADRNYGYTF. The chain uses TRBV15 and TRBJ1-2; perhaps TRBD1 as D (5 bases). There are 14 residues in the CDR3. Germline CDR1 and CDR2: LNHNV and YYDKDF (reference sequence). Trimming left V 1 base short and J 2 bases short, with 8 bases between.

There are a few counts of this clone. Here the CDR3 reads CASSSTTSGSIGEQFF. For the CDR3, the DNA is TGTGCCAGCAGCTCCACGACTAGCGGGAGTATTGGTGAGCAGTTCTTC. This chain connects TRBV11-3 to TRBJ2-1; the match to TRBD2 covers 12 bases. CDR3 size: 16 residues. V gave up 4 bases and J gave up 9 bases; unmatched junction bases: 10. Germline loops: CDR1 SGHNT, CDR2 YENEEA.

This clone was seen a handful of times. The chain has TRBV18 and TRBJ2-7; the D gene is possibly TRBD1 (6 bases). The CDR3 sequence is 13 residues long. The V end was cut by 4 bases, the J end by 2 bases, with 9 bases between. Germline V gene lookup returns CDR1 KGHSH and CDR2 LQKENI. The CDR3 is CASSRDTAYEQYF. CDR3 DNA: TGTGCCAGCTCACGGGACACCGCCTACGAGCAGTACTTC. The full variable domain, completed using reference TRBV18 and TRBJ2-7, is NAGVMQNPRHLVRRRGQEARLRCSPMKGHSHVYWYRQLPEEGLKFMVYLQKENIIDESGMPKERFSAEFPKEGPSILRIQQVVRGDSAAYFCASSRDTAYEQYFGPGTRLTVT.

The CDR3 nucleotides are TGTGCCAGCAGTTCCCTGACAGGGAGGTTTGAGCCCCAGCATTTT. Translation gives CASSSLTGRFEPQHF. This chain links TRBV6-8 with TRBJ1-5; 7 positions agree with TRBD1. Germline trimming cut 4 bases from V and 8 bases from J; bases unmatched to any gene: 11. This CDR3 is built from 15 residues. Germline V gene data show CDR1 as MNHGY and CDR2 as SAAAGT.

This clone appeared a few times. This chain connects TRBV6-8 to TRBJ2-1, with D possibly being TRBD2 (6 bases). This CDR3 is built from 15 residues. Trimming removed 10 bases at V and 2 bases at J, with 18 bases between. Germline CDR1 is MNHGY and CDR2 is SAAAGT. The chain's CDR3 is CATKPVAETYNEQFF. The DNA for the CDR3 is TGTGCCACCAAACCCGTAGCGGAGACCTACAATGAGCAGTTCTTC.

The V call is TRBV6-8, the J call TRBJ1-5, with TRBD1 identical over 11 bases. The CDR3 contains 15 residues. Germline-derived CDR1 and CDR2 are MNHGY and SAAAGT. V lost 6 bases and J lost 1; bases outside the gene matches: 2. As DNA, the CDR3 is TGTGCCAGCAGCCGGGACAGGGGGAGCAATCAGCCCCAGCATTTT. This codes for CASSRDRGSNQPQHF.